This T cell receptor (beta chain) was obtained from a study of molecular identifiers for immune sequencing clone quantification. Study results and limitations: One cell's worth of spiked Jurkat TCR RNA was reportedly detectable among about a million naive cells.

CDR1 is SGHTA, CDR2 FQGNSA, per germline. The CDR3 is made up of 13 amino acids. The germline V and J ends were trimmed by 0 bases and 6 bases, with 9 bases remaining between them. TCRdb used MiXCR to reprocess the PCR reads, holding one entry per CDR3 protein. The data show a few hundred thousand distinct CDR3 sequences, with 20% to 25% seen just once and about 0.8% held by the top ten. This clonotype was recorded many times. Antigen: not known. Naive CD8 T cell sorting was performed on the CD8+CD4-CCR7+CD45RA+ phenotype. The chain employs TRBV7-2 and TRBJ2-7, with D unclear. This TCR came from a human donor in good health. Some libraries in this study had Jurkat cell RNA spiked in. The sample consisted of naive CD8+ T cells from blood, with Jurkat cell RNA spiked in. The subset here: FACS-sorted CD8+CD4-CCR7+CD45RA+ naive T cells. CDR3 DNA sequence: TGTGCCAGCAGCTTAGCAGAAATTGGCGAGCAGTACTTC. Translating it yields CASSLAEIGEQYF.